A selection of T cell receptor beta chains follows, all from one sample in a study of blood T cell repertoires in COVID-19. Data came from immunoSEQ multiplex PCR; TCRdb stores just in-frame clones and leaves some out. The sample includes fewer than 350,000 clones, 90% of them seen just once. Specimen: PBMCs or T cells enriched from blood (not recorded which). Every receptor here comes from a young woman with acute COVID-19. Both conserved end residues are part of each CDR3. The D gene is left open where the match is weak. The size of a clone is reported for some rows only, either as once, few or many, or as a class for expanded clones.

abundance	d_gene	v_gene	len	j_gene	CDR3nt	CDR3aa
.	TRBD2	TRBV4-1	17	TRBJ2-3	TGCGCCAGCAGCCAAGAGGCTAGCGGGAGGGTCACAGATACGCAGTATTTT	CASSQEASGRVTDTQYF
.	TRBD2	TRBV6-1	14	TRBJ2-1	TGTGCCAGCAGTGAAAGGGCTAGCGGGAGCCGGCAGTTCTTC	CASSERASGSRQFF
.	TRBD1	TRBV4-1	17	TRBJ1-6	TGCGCCAGCGGGGACAGGAGGGGGGGAAAGAATAATTCACCCCTCCACTTT	CASGDRRGGKNNSPLHF
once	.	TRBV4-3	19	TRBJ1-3	TGCGCCAGCAGCCAAGAAATACCGACATCATCCTTCTCTGGAAACACCATATATTTT	CASSQEIPTSSFSGNTIYF
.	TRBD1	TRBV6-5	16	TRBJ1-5	TGTGCCAGCAGTTACGAAGACAGGGAGAGCAATCAGCCCCAGCATTTT	CASSYEDRESNQPQHF
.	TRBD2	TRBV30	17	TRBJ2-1	TGTGCCTGGAGTGCCCACGCCCCGGGACTAGCGGACAATCGGCAGTTCTTC	CAWSAHAPGLADNRQFF
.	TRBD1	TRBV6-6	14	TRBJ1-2	TGTGCCAGCAGTCAAACAGGGGGCATCGGTGGCTACACCTTC	CASSQTGGIGGYTF
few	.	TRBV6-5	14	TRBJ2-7	TGTGCCAGCAGTTCGGACAGTAGAACCTACGAGCAGTACTTC	CASSSDSRTYEQYF
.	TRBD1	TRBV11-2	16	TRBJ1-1	TGTGCCAGCAGCTTAGCGGGACAGGGTTTGTTCACTGAAGCTTTCTTT	CASSLAGQGLFTEAFF
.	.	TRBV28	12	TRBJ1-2	TGTGCCAGCAGTTTAACGATGGGGGCCTACACCTTC	CASSLTMGAYTF
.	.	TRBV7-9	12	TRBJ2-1	TGTGCCAGCAGCCACCTAGGGGATGAGCAGTTCTTC	CASSHLGDEQFF
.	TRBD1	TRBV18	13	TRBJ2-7	TGTGCCAGCTCACCAGGGACAGATAGGGAGCAGTACTTC	CASSPGTDREQYF
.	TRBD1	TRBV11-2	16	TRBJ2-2	TGTGCCAGCAGCCAGGGACAGGAGGCGAACACCGGGGAGCTGTTTTTT	CASSQGQEANTGELFF
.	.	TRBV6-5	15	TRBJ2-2	TGTGCCAGCAGTTACGGGGGGACCGACACCGGGGAGCTGTTTTTT	CASSYGGTDTGELFF
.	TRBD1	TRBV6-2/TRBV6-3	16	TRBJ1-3	TGTGCCAGCAGTGGAAGGGGGCTGAGCTCTGGAAACACCATATATTTT	CASSGRGLSSGNTIYF
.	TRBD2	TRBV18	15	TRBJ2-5	TGTGCCAGCTCACCTCAGCGGGAGGGCCTGGAGACCCAGTACTTC	CASSPQREGLETQYF
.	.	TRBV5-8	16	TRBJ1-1	TGTGCCAGCAGCTTTAATCCTGCTCTCCCCGGAGGTGAAGCTTTCTTT	CASSFNPALPGGEAFF
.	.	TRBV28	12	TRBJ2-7	TGTGCCATCGAGACAGGTCTTCGGGAGCAGTACTTC	CAIETGLREQYF
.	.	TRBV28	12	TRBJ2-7	TGTGCCAGCAAACTAACCGGGTTCGAGCAGTACTTC	CASKLTGFEQYF
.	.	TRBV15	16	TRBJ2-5	TGTGCCACCAGCAGAGATGTGTACAGTTTTCAAGAGACCCAGTACTTC	CATSRDVYSFQETQYF
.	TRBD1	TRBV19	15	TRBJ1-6	TGTGCCAGTCGAGATCGGACAGGGGGCGGTTCACCCCTCCACTTT	CASRDRTGGGSPLHF
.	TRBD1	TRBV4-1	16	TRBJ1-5	TGCGCCAGCAGCCGGGAAGGAGGGGGCTACAATCAGCCCCAGCATTTT	CASSREGGGYNQPQHF
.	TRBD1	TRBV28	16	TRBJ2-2	TGTGCCAGCAGTTTCTGGACAGGGGGGAACACCGGGGAGCTGTTTTTT	CASSFWTGGNTGELFF
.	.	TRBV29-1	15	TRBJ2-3	TGCAGCGTTGAAACGGTGGCGGGCCCCCGCGATACGCAGTATTTT	CSVETVAGPRDTQYF
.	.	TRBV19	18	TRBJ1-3	TGTGCCACTAAGAGGGGGATGAGACAGAGAAAAAATGGAAACACCATATATTTT	CATKRGMRQRKNGNTIYF
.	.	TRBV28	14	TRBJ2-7	TGTGCCAGCAGTTTAGTAGGGACATCTTTCGCCGAGTACTTC	CASSLVGTSFAEYF
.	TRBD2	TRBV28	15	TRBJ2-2	TGTGCCAGCAGTTTAGCGGGAGTGAACACCGGGGAGCTGTTTTTT	CASSLAGVNTGELFF
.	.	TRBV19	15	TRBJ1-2	TGTGCCAGCCTCTTCCCGGGGGGAGCTAACTATGGCTACACCTTC	CASLFPGGANYGYTF
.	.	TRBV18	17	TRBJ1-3	TGTGCCAGCTCACCACCGGTTACAGGGAAGTCTGGAAACACCATATATTTT	CASSPPVTGKSGNTIYF
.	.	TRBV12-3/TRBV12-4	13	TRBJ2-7	TGTGCCAGCAGTCGAGACAGGTCCTACGAGCAGTACTTC	CASSRDRSYEQYF
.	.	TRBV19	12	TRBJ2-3	TGTGCCAGTACTAGTTGGGCAGATACGCAGTATTTT	CASTSWADTQYF
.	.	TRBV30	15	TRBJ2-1	TGTGCCTGGAATATGGGTCAAGGACACTACAATGAGCAGTTCTTC	CAWNMGQGHYNEQFF
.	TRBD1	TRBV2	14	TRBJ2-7	TGTGCCAGCAGTCCCGGACAGGGGATGTACGAGCAGTACTTC	CASSPGQGMYEQYF
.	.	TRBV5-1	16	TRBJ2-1	TGCGCCAGCAGCTTGGTGGTGACTAGTGACCTCAATGAGCAGTTCTTC	CASSLVVTSDLNEQFF
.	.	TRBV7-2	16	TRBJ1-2	TGTGCCAGCAGCTTAGGCCGGGACCCGGATCGGGAGGGCTACACCTTC	CASSLGRDPDREGYTF
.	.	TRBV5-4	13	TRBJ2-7	TGTGCCAGCACCAAGACGGGGGACTACGAGCAGTACTTC	CASTKTGDYEQYF
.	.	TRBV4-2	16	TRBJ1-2	TGTGCCAGCAGCCAAGCACTACAGGGATTTAACTATGGCTACACCTTC	CASSQALQGFNYGYTF
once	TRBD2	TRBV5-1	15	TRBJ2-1	TGCGCCAGCAGCTGGGGGGAGGGACTGGAAGGTGAGCAGTTCTTC	CASSWGEGLEGEQFF
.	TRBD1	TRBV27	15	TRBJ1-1	TGTGCCAGCAGTTTAAATACAGGGGGGCCCACTGAAGCTTTCTTT	CASSLNTGGPTEAFF
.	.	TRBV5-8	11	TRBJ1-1	TGTGCCAGCAGCTTGGCTTCTGAAGCTTTCTTT	CASSLASEAFF
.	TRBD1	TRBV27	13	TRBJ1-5	TGTGCCAGCAGTTCCGACAGGGACCAGCCCCAGCATTTT	CASSSDRDQPQHF
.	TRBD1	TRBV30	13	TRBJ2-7	TGTGCCTGGCTTGGACAGGCCACTCACGAGCAGTACTTC	CAWLGQATHEQYF
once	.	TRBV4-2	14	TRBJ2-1	TGTGCCAGCAGCCAAGATCGGGGTTGGAATGAGCAGTTCTTC	CASSQDRGWNEQFF
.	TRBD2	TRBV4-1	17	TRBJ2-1	TGCGCCAGCAGCCCCCTGGGGGGACTAGCGGGAGCAAATGAGCAGTTCTTC	CASSPLGGLAGANEQFF